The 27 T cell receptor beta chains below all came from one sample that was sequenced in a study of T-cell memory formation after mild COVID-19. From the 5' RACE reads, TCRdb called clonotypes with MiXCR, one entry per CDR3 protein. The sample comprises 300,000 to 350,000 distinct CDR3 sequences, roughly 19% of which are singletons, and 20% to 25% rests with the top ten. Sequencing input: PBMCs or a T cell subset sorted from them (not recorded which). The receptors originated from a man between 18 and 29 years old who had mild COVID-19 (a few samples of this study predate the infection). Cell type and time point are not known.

CDR3 region: CSARTPTSLASGANVLTF. The DNA of the CDR3 is TGCAGTGCTAGAACCCCCACCTCCTTGGCATCTGGGGCCAACGTCCTGACTTTC. This rearrangement joins TRBV20-1 to TRBJ2-6; D is undetermined. The CDR3 loop spans 18 amino acids. Germline loops: CDR1 DFQATT, CDR2 SNEGSKA (reference sequence). Between the trimmed V and J ends, which lost 2 bases and 1 base, there was a span of 18 bases.

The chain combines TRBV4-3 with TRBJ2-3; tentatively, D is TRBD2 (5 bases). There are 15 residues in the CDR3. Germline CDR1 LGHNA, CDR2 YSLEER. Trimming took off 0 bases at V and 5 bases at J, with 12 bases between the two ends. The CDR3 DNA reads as TGCGCCAGCAGCCAAGAGCGAAGGGAGAGAGATACGCAGTATTTT. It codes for CASSQERRERDTQYF.

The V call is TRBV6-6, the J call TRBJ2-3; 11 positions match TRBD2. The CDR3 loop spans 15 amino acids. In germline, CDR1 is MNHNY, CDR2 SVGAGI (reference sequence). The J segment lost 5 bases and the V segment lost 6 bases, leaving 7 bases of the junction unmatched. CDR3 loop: CASRISGGAKDTQYF. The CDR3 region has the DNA TGTGCCAGCAGGATTAGCGGGGGGGCTAAAGATACGCAGTATTTT.

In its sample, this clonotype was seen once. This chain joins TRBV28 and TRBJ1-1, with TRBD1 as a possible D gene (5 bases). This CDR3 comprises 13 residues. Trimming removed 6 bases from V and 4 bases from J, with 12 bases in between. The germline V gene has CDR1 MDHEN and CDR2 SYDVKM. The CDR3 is CASRTTGATEAFF. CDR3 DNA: TGTGCCAGCAGGACAACCGGGGCCACTGAAGCTTTCTTT.

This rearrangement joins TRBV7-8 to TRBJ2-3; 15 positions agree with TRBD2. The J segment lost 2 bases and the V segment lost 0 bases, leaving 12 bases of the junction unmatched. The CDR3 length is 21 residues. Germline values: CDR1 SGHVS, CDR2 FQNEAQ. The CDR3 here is CASSLALGGTSGGYLTDTQYF. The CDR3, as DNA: TGTGCCAGCAGCTTAGCCCTCGGCGGGACTAGCGGGGGGTACCTCACAGATACGCAGTATTTT.

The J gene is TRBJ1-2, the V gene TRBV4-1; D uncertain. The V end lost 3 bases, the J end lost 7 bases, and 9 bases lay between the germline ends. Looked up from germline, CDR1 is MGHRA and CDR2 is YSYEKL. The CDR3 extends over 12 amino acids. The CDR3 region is CASSQIGFGYTF. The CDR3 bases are TGCGCCAGCAGCCAGATTGGTTTTGGCTACACCTTC.

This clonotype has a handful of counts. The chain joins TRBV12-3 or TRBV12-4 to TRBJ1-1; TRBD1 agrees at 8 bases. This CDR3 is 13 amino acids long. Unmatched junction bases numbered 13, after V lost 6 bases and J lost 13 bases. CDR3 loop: CASSLYGQGAGFF. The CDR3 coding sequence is TGTGCCAGCAGCCTCTATGGGCAGGGGGCGGGTTTCTTT.

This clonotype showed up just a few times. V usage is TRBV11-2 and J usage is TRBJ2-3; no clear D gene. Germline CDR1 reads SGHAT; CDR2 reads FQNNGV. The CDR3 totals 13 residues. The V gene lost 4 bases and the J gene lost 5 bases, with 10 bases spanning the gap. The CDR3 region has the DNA TGTGCCAGCAGCTCATCCCTTCGAGATACGCAGTATTTT. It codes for CASSSSLRDTQYF.

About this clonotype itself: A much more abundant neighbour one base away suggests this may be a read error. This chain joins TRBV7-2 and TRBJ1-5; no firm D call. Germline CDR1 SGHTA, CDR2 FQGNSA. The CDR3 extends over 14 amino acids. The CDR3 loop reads CARSLGNPNQPQHF. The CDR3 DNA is TGTGCCCGCAGCTTGGGAAACCCCAATCAGCCCCAGCATTTT.

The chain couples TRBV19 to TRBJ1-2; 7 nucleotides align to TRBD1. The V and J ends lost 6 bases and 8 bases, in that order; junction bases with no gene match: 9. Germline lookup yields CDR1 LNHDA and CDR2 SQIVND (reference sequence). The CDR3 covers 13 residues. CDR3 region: CASSPRQGDGYTF. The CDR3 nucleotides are TGTGCCAGTAGCCCTAGACAGGGAGACGGCTACACCTTC.

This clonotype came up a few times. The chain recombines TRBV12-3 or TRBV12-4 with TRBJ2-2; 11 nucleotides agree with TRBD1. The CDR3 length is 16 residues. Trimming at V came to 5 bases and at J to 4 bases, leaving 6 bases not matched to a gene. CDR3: CASSPSGQGATGELFF. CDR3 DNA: TGTGCCAGCAGTCCATCAGGACAGGGGGCCACCGGGGAGCTGTTTTTT.

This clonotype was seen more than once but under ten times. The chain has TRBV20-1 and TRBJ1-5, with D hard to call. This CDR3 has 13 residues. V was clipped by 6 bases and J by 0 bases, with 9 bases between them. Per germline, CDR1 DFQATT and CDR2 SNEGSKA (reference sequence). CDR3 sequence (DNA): TGCAGTGCCCCGGCAGGTAGCAATCAGCCCCAGCATTTT. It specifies CSAPAGSNQPQHF.

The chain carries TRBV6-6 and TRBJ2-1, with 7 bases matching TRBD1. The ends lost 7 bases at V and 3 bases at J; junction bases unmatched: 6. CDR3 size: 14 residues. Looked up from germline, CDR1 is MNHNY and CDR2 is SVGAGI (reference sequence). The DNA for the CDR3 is TGTGCCAGCACCATGGGACAGAACTACAATGAGCAGTTCTTC. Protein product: CASTMGQNYNEQFF.

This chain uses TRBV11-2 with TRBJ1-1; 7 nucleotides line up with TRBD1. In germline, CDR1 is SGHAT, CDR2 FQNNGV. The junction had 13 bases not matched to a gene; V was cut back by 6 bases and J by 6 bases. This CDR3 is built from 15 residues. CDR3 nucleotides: TGTGCCAGCAGTGGTTCGACAGGGTGGGCGGCTGAAGCTTTCTTT. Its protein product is CASSGSTGWAAEAFF.

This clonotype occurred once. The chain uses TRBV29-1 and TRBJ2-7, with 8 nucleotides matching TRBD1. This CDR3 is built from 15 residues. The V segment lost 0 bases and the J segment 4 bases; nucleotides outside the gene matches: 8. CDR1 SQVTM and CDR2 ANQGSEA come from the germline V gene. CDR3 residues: CSVEDRGRGQYEQYF. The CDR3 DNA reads TGCAGCGTTGAAGATCGGGGCAGGGGGCAGTACGAGCAGTACTTC.

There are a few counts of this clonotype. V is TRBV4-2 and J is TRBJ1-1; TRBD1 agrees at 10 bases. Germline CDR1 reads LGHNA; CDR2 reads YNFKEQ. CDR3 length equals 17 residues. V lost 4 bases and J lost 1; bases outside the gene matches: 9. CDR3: CASSPGDRGWANTEAFF. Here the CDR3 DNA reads TGTGCCAGCAGCCCGGGGGACAGGGGATGGGCGAACACTGAAGCTTTCTTT.

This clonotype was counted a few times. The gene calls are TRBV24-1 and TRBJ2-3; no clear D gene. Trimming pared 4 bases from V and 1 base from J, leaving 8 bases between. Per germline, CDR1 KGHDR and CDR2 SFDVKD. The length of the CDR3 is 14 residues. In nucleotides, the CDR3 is TGTGCCACCAGTGACCCACTTGGCACAGATACGCAGTATTTT. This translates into CATSDPLGTDTQYF.

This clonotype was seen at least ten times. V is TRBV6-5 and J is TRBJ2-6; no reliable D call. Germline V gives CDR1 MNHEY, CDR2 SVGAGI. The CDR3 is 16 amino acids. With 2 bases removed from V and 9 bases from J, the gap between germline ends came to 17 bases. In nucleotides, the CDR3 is TGTGCCAGCAGTTACGCCATAACGCAAACCTACAACGTCCTGACTTTC. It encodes CASSYAITQTYNVLTF.

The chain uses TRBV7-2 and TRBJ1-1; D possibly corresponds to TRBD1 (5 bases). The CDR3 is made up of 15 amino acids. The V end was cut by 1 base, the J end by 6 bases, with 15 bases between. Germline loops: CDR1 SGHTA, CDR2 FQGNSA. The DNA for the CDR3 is TGTGCCAGCAGCTTAGTGGCCGGGGTGGGGGCTGAAGCTTTCTTT. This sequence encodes CASSLVAGVGAEAFF.

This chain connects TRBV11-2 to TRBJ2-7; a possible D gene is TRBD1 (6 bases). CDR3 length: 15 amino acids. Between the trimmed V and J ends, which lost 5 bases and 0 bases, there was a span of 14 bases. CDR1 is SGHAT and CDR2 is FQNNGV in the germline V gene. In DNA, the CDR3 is TGTGCCAGCAGCGGACGGGGACAAAGCTCCTACGAGCAGTACTTC. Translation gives CASSGRGQSSYEQYF.

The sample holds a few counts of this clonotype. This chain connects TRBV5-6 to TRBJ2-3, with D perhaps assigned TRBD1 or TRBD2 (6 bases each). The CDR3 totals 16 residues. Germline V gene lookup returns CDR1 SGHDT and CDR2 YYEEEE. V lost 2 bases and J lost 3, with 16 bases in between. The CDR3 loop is CASSFDVKGGTDTQYF. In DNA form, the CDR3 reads TGTGCCAGCAGCTTTGATGTGAAAGGGGGGACAGATACGCAGTATTTT.

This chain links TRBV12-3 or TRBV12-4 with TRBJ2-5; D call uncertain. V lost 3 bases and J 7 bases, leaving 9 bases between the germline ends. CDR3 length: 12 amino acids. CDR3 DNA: TGTGCCAGCAGTTTGCCGGATTCGACCCAGTACTTC. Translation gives CASSLPDSTQYF.

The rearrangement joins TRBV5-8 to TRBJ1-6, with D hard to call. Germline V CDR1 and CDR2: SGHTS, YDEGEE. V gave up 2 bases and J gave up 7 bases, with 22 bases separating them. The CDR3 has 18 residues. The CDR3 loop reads CASSFEMRILDQNSPLHF. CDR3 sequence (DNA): TGTGCCAGCAGCTTCGAGATGAGGATCTTGGACCAAAATTCACCCCTCCACTTT.

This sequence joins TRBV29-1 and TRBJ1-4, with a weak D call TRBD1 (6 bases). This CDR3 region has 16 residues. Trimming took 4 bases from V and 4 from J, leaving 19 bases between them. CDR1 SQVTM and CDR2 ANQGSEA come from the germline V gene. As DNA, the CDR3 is TGCAGCGTTGTGGAGATTAGGGGACAAAGTAATGAAAAACTGTTTTTT. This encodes CSVVEIRGQSNEKLFF.

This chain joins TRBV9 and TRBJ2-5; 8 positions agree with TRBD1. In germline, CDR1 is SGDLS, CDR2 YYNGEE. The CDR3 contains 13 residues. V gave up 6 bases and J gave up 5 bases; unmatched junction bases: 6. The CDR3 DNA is TGTGCCAGCACCAGGGGGCTTTCGGAGACCCAGTACTTC. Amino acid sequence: CASTRGLSETQYF.

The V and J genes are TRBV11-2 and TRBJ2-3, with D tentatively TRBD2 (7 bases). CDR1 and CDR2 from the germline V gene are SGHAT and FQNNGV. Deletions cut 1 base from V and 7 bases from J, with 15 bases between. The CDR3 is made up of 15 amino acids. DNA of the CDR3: TGTGCCAGCAGCTTAGTAGGGGGGGATATTAATACGCAGTATTTT. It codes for CASSLVGGDINTQYF.

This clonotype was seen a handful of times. The CDR3: CASRRLAGDFYEQYF. The CDR3 region has the DNA TGTGCCAGCAGGAGACTAGCGGGGGATTTTTACGAGCAGTACTTC. V and J are TRBV2 and TRBJ2-7; 12 bases map to TRBD2. With V trimmed by 6 bases and J by 4 bases, 7 bases remained unmatched. This CDR3 comprises 15 residues. Germline V gene data show CDR1 as SNHLY and CDR2 as FYNNEI.